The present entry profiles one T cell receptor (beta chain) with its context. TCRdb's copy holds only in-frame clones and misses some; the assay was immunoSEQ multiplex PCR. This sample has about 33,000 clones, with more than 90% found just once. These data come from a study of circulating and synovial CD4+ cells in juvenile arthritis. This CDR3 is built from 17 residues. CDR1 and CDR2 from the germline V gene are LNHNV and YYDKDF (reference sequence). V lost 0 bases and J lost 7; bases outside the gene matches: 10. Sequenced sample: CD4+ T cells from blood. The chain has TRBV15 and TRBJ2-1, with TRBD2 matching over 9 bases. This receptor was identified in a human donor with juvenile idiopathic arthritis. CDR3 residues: CATSRDRGSGSMNEQFF. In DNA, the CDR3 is TGTGCCACCAGCAGAGATAGGGGTAGCGGGAGTATGAATGAGCAGTTCTTC.